One and the same sample provided the 14 T cell receptor beta chains below, sequenced in a study of Graves' ophthalmopathy and Graves' hyperthyroidism. The TCR beta CDR3 regions underwent amplification from RNA transcripts. RT-PCR with HTBI primers came first, then second-round multiplex PCR. TCRdb re-derived calls from the multiplex PCR reads in MiXCR, one entry per CDR3 protein. The sample holds about 640,000 distinct CDR3 sequences, approximately 39% seen once. The sample taken for sequencing was peripheral blood. Receptor source: an adult man with Graves' ophthalmopathy.

Concerning this clonotype: A read error may explain this, as a much larger clone is one base away. The rearrangement uses TRBV24-1 and TRBJ1-5; TRBD1 is a possible D gene (5 bases). Trimming left V 4 bases short and J 5 bases short, with 14 bases between. This CDR3 is built from 15 residues. The germline V gene has CDR1 KGHDR and CDR2 SFDVKD. CDR3 loop: CATSDGGLGYQPQHF. CDR3 nucleotide sequence: TGTGCCACCAGTGACGGGGGGTTGGGGTATCAGCCCCAGCATTTT.

Worth noting for this clonotype: This may come from a read error, since a much larger clone is one base off. The chain joins TRBV19 to TRBJ2-2; 9 bases fit TRBD1. The germline V gene encodes CDR1 LNHDA and CDR2 SQIVND (reference sequence). The CDR3 length is 14 residues. The CDR3: CASSRTGVTGELVF. In DNA form, the CDR3 reads TGTGCCAGTAGTAGGACAGGGGTTACCGGGGAGCTGGTTTTT.

The chain carries TRBV6-5 and TRBJ2-7; no clear D. V dropped 0 bases and J dropped 2 bases, with 8 bases sitting between them. The CDR3 has 14 residues. Per germline, CDR1 MNHEY and CDR2 SVGAGI. The CDR3 nucleotides read TGTGCCAGCAGTTACTCGGTAGGCACCTACGAGCAGTACTTC. Its translation is CASSYSVGTYEQYF.

This clonotype has ten or more counts. This rearrangement joins TRBV27 to TRBJ1-5; D perhaps matches TRBD1 (5 bases). Germline CDR1 MNHEY, CDR2 SMNVEV (reference sequence). V was shortened by 6 bases and J by 0 bases, with 12 bases between the two germline ends. CDR3 length equals 15 residues. The CDR3 loop is CASSLTAYSNQPQHF. The CDR3 coding sequence is TGTGCCAGCAGCTTGACAGCATATAGCAATCAGCCCCAGCATTTT.

Details on this clonotype: A clone one base away is much larger, so this may be a read error. This chain joins TRBV7-9 and TRBJ1-4; D possibly corresponds to TRBD1 (5 bases). Per germline, CDR1 SEHNR and CDR2 FQNEAQ (reference sequence). This CDR3 region has 15 residues. The germline V and J ends were trimmed by 5 bases and 5 bases, with 15 bases remaining between them. For the CDR3, the DNA is TGTGCCAGCAGCACCTCAGGGTTGATGAATGAAAAACTGTTTTTT. Translation: CASSTSGLMNEKLFF.

Concerning this clonotype: This may be a read error, as it is one base from a much larger clone. This chain links TRBV20-1 with TRBJ1-6, with TRBD1 identical over 12 bases. This CDR3 comprises 15 residues. V was clipped by 6 bases and J by 6 bases; unmatched bases: 6. CDR1 is DFQATT and CDR2 is SNEGSKA in the germline V gene (reference sequence). The CDR3 nucleotides are TGCAGTGCGATCGGGACAGGGGGCTCTAATTCACCCCTCCACTTT. This translates into CSAIGTGGSNSPLHF.

This clonotype came up many times. The chain links TRBV12-5 to TRBJ1-5; TRBD1 agrees at 9 bases. Germline CDR1 is LGHNT and CDR2 is FRNRAP. V dropped 5 bases and J dropped 7; count of bases not matched to a gene: 6. CDR3 length: 14 amino acids. In DNA form, the CDR3 reads TGTGCTAGTGGTGCGACAGGGGGAAGACAGCCCCAGCATTTT. Encoded protein: CASGATGGRQPQHF.

The chain uses TRBV29-1 and TRBJ1-1; 10 positions agree with TRBD1. CDR1 and CDR2 (germline): SQVTM, ANQGSEA. Unmatched junction bases numbered 6, after V lost 8 bases and J lost 3 bases. The CDR3 totals 13 residues. The CDR3 DNA reads as TGCAGCTTGACAGGGGGCGCGTACACTGAAGCTTTCTTT. Its protein is CSLTGGAYTEAFF.

There are a few counts of this clonotype. The chain employs TRBV30 and TRBJ2-7, with a tentative D call TRBD1 (7 bases). The CDR3 runs 13 residues. Trimming pared 3 bases from V and 2 bases from J, leaving 11 bases between. Germline assignment: CDR1 GTSNPN and CDR2 SVGIG (reference sequence). The CDR3, as DNA: TGTGCCTGGAGCCAGGGGGGCCCCTACGAGCAGTACTTC. It translates to CAWSQGGPYEQYF.

The chain recombines TRBV10-3 with TRBJ2-7; D gene uncertain. The CDR3 covers 11 residues. Trimming pared 10 bases from V and 5 bases from J, leaving 12 bases between. Germline V CDR1 and CDR2: ENHRY, SYGVKD. The CDR3 spells CASFHRHEQYF. DNA for the CDR3: TGTGCCAGCTTCCATCGGCACGAGCAGTACTTC.

This clonotype was counted at least ten times. The chain has TRBV10-3 and TRBJ2-5; D remains unclear. This CDR3 contains 14 residues. Per germline, CDR1 ENHRY and CDR2 SYGVKD. Trimming stripped 3 bases from V and 3 bases from J, with 11 bases between. DNA of the CDR3: TGTGCCATCAGTGATGGCCCGGGCGAAGAGACCCAGTACTTC. It yields the protein CAISDGPGEETQYF.

The sample holds one count of this clonotype. CDR3 protein: CSVQWPGKLFF. The CDR3, as DNA: TGCAGCGTTCAGTGGCCGGGAAAACTGTTTTTT. The rearrangement uses TRBV29-1 and TRBJ1-4; D not certain. Trimming shortened V by 5 bases and J by 10 bases, and 11 bases separated the two germline ends. Looked up from germline, CDR1 is SQVTM and CDR2 is ANQGSEA. The CDR3 loop spans 11 amino acids.

This clonotype has a count of ten or more. This chain joins TRBV7-6 and TRBJ1-2; D is uncertain. The germline V gene has CDR1 SGHVS and CDR2 FNYEAQ. V lost 6 bases and J lost 9, with 14 bases in between. This CDR3 has 12 residues. The chain's CDR3 is CASRSDPRSYTF. In DNA form, the CDR3 reads TGTGCCAGCAGAAGCGACCCAAGGAGCTACACCTTC.

This chain links TRBV10-3 with TRBJ2-5, with TRBD1 matching 10 bases. Germline-derived CDR1 and CDR2 are ENHRY and SYGVKD. The CDR3 consists of 15 residues. V lost 6 bases to trimming and J lost 0 bases; unmatched junction nucleotides: 4. The CDR3 DNA follows: TGTGCCATCAGATCGGGACAGGGGTACCAAGAGACCCAGTACTTC. Translation: CAIRSGQGYQETQYF.